The TCR beta chain under discussion was sequenced for a study of spatial heterogeneity in lung cancer. Turning to this clonotype: A much larger clone lies a single base off, so this may be a read error.

The J segment lost 4 bases and the V segment lost 2 bases, leaving 11 bases of the junction unmatched. The CDR3 extends over 17 amino acids. Germline values: CDR1 SGHTA, CDR2 FQGNSA. Time point in this sample: sample taken at primary tumor resection. The input material, whole RNA from tumor, nontumor lung or frozen PBMC, was sequenced unsorted. A unique molecular identifier was attached to every TCR cDNA molecule. TCRdb re-called the 5' RACE reads through MiXCR, storing one row per CDR3 protein. The sample lists over 90,000 distinct CDR3 sequences; around 8.6% were seen once. Source: PBMCs, taken at surgery. This TCR derives from a male donor with early-stage non-small cell lung cancer. The J gene is TRBJ2-3, the V gene TRBV7-2; TRBD1 agrees at 8 bases. The CDR3 region is CASSLLRGQARADTQYF. The CDR3 DNA reads TGTGCCAGCAGCTTACTGAGGGGACAGGCTCGCGCAGATACGCAGTATTTT.